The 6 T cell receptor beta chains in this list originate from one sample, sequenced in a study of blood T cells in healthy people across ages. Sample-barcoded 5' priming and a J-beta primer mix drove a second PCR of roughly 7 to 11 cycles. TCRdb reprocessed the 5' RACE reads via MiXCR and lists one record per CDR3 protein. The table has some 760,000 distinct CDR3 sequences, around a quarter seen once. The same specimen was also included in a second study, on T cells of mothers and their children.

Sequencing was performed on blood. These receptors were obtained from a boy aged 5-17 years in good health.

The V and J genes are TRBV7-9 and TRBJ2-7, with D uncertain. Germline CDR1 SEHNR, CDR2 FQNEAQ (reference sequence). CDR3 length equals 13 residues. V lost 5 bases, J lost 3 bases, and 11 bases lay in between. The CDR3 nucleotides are TGTGCCAGCAGCCCGACAAACGACTACGAGCAGTACTTC. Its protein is CASSPTNDYEQYF.

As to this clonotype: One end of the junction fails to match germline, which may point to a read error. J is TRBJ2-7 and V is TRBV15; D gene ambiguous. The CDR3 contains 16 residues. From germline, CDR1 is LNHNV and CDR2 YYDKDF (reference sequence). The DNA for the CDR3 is TGTACCACCAGCAGAGATGGGCGCGGCAGATCCTACGAGCAGTACTTC. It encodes CTTSRDGRGRSYEQYF.

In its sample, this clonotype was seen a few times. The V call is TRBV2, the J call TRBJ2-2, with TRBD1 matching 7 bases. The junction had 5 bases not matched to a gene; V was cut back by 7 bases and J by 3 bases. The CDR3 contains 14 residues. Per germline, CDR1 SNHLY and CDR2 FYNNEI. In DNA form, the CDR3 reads TGTGCCAGCATAGACGGGACAGACACCGGGGAGCTGTTTTTT. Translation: CASIDGTDTGELFF.

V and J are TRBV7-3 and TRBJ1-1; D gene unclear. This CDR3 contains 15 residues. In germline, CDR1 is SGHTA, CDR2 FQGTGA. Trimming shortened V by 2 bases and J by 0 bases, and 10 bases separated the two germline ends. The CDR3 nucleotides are TGTGCCAGCAGCTTATTGGTTGTGATGAACACTGAAGCTTTCTTT. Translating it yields CASSLLVVMNTEAFF.

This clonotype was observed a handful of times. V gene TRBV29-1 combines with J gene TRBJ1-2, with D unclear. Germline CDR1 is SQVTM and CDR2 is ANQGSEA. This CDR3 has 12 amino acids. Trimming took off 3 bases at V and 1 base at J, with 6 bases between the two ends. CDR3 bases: TGCAGCGTTGATCACGGTAACTATGGCTACACCTTC. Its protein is CSVDHGNYGYTF.

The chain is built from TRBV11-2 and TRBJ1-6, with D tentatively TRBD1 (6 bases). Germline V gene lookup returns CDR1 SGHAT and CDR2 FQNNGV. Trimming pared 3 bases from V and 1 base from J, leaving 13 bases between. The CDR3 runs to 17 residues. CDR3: CASSFGQRGSYNSPLHF. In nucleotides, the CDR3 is TGTGCCAGCAGCTTCGGACAGAGAGGGTCCTATAATTCACCCCTCCACTTT.